The 2 T cell receptor beta chains reported below all come from one sample, sequenced in a study of radiotherapy plus CTLA-4 blockade in lung cancer. TCRdb's table, derived via immunoSEQ multiplex PCR, lists solely in-frame clones and lacks some. The sample shows some 50,000 clones, 60% to 80% of them seen only once. This material consisted of peripheral blood, taken from a patient treated with radiotherapy plus ipilimumab. The receptors shown here come from a human donor with non-small cell lung cancer who had stable disease on radiotherapy plus ipilimumab.

CDR3 bases: TGTGCCAGCAGCGCAGACCTCAGGACAGCCTCTGGAAACACCATATATTTT. This gives the protein CASSADLRTASGNTIYF. The chain carries TRBV9 and TRBJ1-3; a weak D match, TRBD1 (6 bases). The CDR3 length is 17 residues. Germline loops: CDR1 SGDLS, CDR2 YYNGEE. The V end lost 3 bases, the J end lost 0 bases, and 16 bases lay between the germline ends.

The genes are TRBV5-1 and TRBJ2-3; 13 bases align to TRBD2. This CDR3 is built from 20 residues. From germline, CDR1 is SGHRS and CDR2 YFSETQ. J lost 3 bases, V lost 4 bases, and 17 bases had no gene match. The CDR3 nucleotides read TGCGCCAGCAGCCTGCACTACAGGAGACTAGCGGGGGGTACTACAGATACGCAGTATTTT. This encodes CASSLHYRRLAGGTTDTQYF.